This T cell receptor beta chain was retrieved from a study of T cells in Graves' hyperthyroidism and ophthalmopathy. Study-level information: Peripheral blood samples were taken at initial diagnosis, prior to any treatment.

This clonotype was detected ten times or more. Its matching antigen is unknown. Uncontrolled infection, other autoimmune disease, pregnancy or lactation disqualified patients from enrolment. The CDR3 consists of 14 residues. Per the germline V gene, CDR1 is SQVTM and CDR2 is ANQGSEA. J gave up 2 bases and V 0 bases, and 4 bases lay outside the gene matches. General study results and limits: Ophthalmopathy was distinguished from stable hyperthyroidism by 13 V-J signatures.

Amplified TCR beta CDR3 regions derived from RNA transcripts. The HTBI primer set drove a first-round RT-PCR of the TCR CDR3. One entry per CDR3 protein results from TCRdb running MiXCR on the multiplex PCR reads. The table includes over 700,000 distinct CDR3 sequences, 35% to 40% detected once. The specimen sequenced was blood. The TCR was taken from a man younger than 35 with Graves' hyperthyroidism. This chain links TRBV29-1 with TRBJ2-7; 7 positions match TRBD2. CDR3 loop: CSVEDTGRTYEQYF. For the CDR3, the DNA is TGCAGCGTTGAAGATACCGGGAGGACCTACGAGCAGTACTTC.